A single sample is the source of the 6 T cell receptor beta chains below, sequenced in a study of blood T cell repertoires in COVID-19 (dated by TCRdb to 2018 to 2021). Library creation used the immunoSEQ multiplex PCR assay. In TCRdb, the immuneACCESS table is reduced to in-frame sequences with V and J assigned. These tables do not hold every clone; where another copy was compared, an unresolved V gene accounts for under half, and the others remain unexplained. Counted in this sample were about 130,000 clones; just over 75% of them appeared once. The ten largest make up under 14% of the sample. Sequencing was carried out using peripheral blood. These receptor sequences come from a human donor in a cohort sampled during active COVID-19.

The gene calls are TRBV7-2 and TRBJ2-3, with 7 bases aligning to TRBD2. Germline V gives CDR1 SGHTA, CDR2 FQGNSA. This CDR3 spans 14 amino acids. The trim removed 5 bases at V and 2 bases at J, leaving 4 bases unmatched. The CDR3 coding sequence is TGTGCCAGCAGCCCTGGGACTAACACAGATACGCAGTATTTT. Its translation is CASSPGTNTDTQYF.

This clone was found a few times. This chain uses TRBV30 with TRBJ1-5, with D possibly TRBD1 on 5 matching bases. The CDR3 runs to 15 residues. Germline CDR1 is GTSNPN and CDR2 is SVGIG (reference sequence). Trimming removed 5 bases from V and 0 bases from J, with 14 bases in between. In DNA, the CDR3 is TGTGCCTGGGAGGGCACAGGTTCTAGCAATCAGCCCCAGCATTTT. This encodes CAWEGTGSSNQPQHF.

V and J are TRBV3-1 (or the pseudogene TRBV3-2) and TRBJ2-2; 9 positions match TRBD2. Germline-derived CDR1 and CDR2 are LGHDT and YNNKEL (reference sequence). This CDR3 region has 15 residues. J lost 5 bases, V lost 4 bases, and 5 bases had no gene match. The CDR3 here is CASSPSAGGTGELFF. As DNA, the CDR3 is TGTGCCAGCAGCCCATCGGCGGGGGGGACCGGGGAGCTGTTTTTT.

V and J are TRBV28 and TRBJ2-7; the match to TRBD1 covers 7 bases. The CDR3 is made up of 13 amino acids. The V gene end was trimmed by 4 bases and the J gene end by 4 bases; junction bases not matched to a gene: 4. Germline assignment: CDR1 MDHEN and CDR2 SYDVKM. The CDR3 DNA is TGTGCCAGCAGTTCGGGACAGTTGTACGAGCAGTACTTC. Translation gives CASSSGQLYEQYF.

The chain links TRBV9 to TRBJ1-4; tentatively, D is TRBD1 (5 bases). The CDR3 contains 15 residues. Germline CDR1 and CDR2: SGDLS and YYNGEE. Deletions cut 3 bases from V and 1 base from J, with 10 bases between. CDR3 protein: CASSAREGTNEKLFF. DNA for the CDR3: TGTGCCAGCAGCGCCAGGGAAGGAACTAATGAAAAACTGTTTTTT.

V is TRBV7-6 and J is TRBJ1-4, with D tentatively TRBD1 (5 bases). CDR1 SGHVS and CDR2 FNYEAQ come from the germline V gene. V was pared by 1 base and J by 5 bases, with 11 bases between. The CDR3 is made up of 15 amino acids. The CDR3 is CASSLVPGGNEKLFF. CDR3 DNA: TGTGCCAGCAGCTTAGTGCCCGGGGGGAATGAAAAACTGTTTTTT. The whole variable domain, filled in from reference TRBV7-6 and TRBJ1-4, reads GAGVSQSPRYKVTKRGQDVALRCDPISGHVSLYWYRQALGQGPEFLTYFNYEAQQDKSGLPNDRFSAERPEGSISTLTIQRTEQRDSAMYRCASSLVPGGNEKLFFGSGTQLSVL.